The source of this T cell receptor beta chain is a study of cytomegalovirus exposure and HLA in healthy donors. Study-level findings and limits: Most subjects had HLA-A and HLA-B alleles reportedly predicted accurately by TCR beta sequences. A few V segments could not be told apart, such as TRBV6-2 and TRBV6-3, and were left out.

Researchers ran the PCR with 60 Vbeta and 13 Jbeta primers. The table came from immunoSEQ multiplex PCR; TCRdb's copy has only in-frame clones and leaves some out. The sample records about 210,000 clones, about three quarters being singletons. The count of this clone is one. What it binds is unknown. The CDR3 has 15 amino acids. Germline V gene sequence: CDR1 MGHRA, CDR2 YSYEKL. V was pared by 0 bases and J by 4 bases, with 13 bases between. This receptor was identified in a male donor in good health and CMV-seronegative. Sequencing was done on a sample of PBMCs. V gene TRBV4-1 combines with J gene TRBJ2-7; TRBD1 is a possible D gene (6 bases). CDR3 DNA sequence: TGCGCCAGCAGCCAAGAGACAGGAGAAGGATACGAGCAGTACTTC. Translating gives CASSQETGEGYEQYF.